A single T cell receptor beta chain is shown here with its context. The antigen remains undetermined. The protocol was immunoSEQ multiplex PCR, while the TCRdb copy is restricted to in-frame clones and leaves out a portion. Of some 84,000 clones in the sample, over 75% were seen once. This entry belongs to a study of PD-1 blockade in mismatch repair-deficient tumors. V lost 7 bases and J lost 3; bases outside the gene matches: 6. CDR1 is SQVTM and CDR2 is ANQGSEA in the germline V gene. The CDR3 runs to 13 residues. PCR or immunohistochemistry showed mismatch repair deficiency in every enrolled patient. General observations from the study: Rapid post-treatment expansion, then contraction, generally preceding radiologic response, marked tumor-resident clones.

This chain links TRBV29-1 with TRBJ2-3; TRBD1 aligns across 8 bases. The sample in question was peripheral blood, obtained 12 weeks after starting pembrolizumab. This clonotype was obtained from an adult with mismatch repair-deficient cancer. The DNA for the CDR3 is TGCAGCGCGGGGACAGGTGGTACAGATACGCAGTATTTT. Residues: CSAGTGGTDTQYF.